One sample yielded the 22 T cell receptor beta chains listed below, sequenced in a study of T cell changes during pregnancy in multiple sclerosis. Using immunoSEQ multiplex PCR, the repertoire was profiled, and TCRdb retains in-frame clones only, with some absent. The sample records about 76,000 clones, about 93% being singletons. Specimen: peripheral blood, collected in the first trimester of pregnancy. Source of these receptors: a female donor in good health, enrolled as a control in a pregnancy study.

The chain joins TRBV30 to TRBJ2-2, with 7 bases matching TRBD1. The CDR3 length is 14 residues. Looked up from germline, CDR1 is GTSNPN and CDR2 is SVGIG (reference sequence). Losses at the gene ends were 2 bases for V and 4 bases for J; bases not matched to a gene: 4. CDR3 protein: CAWSNRGGTGELFF. The DNA for the CDR3 is TGTGCCTGGAGTAACAGGGGTGGCACCGGGGAGCTGTTTTTT.

This clone appeared a single time. This sequence joins TRBV5-8 and TRBJ2-7, with 10 nucleotides matching TRBD1. This CDR3 contains 15 residues. V shed 3 bases, J shed 2 bases, and the junction held 5 bases outside the gene matches. Germline V gives CDR1 SGHTS, CDR2 YDEGEE. The CDR3 DNA sequence: TGTGCCAGCAGCTCCCGGGACAGGGGAGCCTACGAGCAGTACTTC. Amino acids: CASSSRDRGAYEQYF.

The chain carries TRBV6-5 and TRBJ1-6, with unresolved D. Per the germline V gene, CDR1 is MNHEY and CDR2 is SVGAGI. This CDR3 spans 14 amino acids. Trimming took off 5 bases at V and 6 bases at J, with 11 bases between the two ends. As DNA, the CDR3 is TGTGCCAGCAGTCGAGATATTGGTAATTCACCCCTCCACTTT. Translating gives CASSRDIGNSPLHF.

This clone was observed a handful of times. The chain uses TRBV7-9 and TRBJ2-7; unclear D gene. V shed 5 bases and J shed 7 bases, with 6 bases lying between them. CDR3 length: 10 residues. Germline V gives CDR1 SEHNR, CDR2 FQNEAQ (reference sequence). CDR3 sequence: CASSHEEQYF. In DNA, the CDR3 is TGTGCCAGCAGCCACGAGGAGCAGTACTTC.

The sample holds one count of this clone. The chain couples TRBV7-2 to TRBJ1-4; D might be TRBD1 (5 bases). CDR1 is SGHTA and CDR2 is FQGNSA in the germline V gene. Trimming stripped 4 bases from V and 12 bases from J, with 15 bases between. CDR3 length: 13 amino acids. CDR3 protein: CASSSQRGSELFF. In DNA, the CDR3 is TGTGCCAGCAGCTCCCAAAGGGGATCCGAACTGTTTTTT.

The chain couples TRBV28 to TRBJ1-2; 9 nucleotides agree with TRBD1. The CDR3 has 14 residues. V lost 7 bases and J lost 2; bases outside the gene matches: 5. Germline assignment: CDR1 MDHEN and CDR2 SYDVKM. The CDR3 reads CASTLTGGNYGYTF. CDR3 nucleotide sequence: TGTGCCAGCACCCTGACAGGGGGGAACTATGGCTACACCTTC.

The V gene is TRBV25-1, the J gene TRBJ2-2; TRBD1 agrees at 9 bases. This CDR3 region has 16 residues. Per the germline V gene, CDR1 is MGHDK and CDR2 is SYGVNS. J was trimmed by 3 bases and V by 8 bases; bases with no gene match: 10. CDR3: CASEGQGGPYTGELFF. The CDR3 bases are TGTGCCAGCGAGGGACAGGGAGGGCCCTACACCGGGGAGCTGTTTTTT.

The rearrangement joins TRBV28 to TRBJ2-7; TRBD1 aligns across 12 bases. The V gene's germline CDR1 is MDHEN and CDR2 SYDVKM. V lost 8 bases to trimming and J lost 5 bases; unmatched junction nucleotides: 7. This CDR3 spans 14 amino acids. Here the CDR3 reads CASQDGTGGNEQYF. The CDR3 region has the DNA TGTGCCAGCCAAGACGGGACAGGGGGCAACGAGCAGTACTTC. Filled out from reference TRBV28 and TRBJ2-7, the complete variable domain reads DVKVTQSSRYLVKRTGEKVFLECVQDMDHENMFWYRQDPGLGLRLIYFSYDVKMKEKGDIPEGYSVSREKKERFSLILESASTNQTSMYLCASQDGTGGNEQYFGPGTRLTVT.

The gene calls are TRBV4-1 and TRBJ2-7, with 7 nucleotides matching TRBD2. The CDR3 is 15 residues long. CDR1 MGHRA and CDR2 YSYEKL come from the germline V gene. Trimming took 8 bases from V and 0 from J; bases not matched to a gene: 10. The CDR3 protein is CASSSGAGFSYEQYF. DNA of the CDR3: TGCGCCAGCTCGAGCGGGGCAGGCTTCTCCTACGAGCAGTACTTC.

The CDR3 bases are TGTGCCAGCAGTTTCGCGGTCGGGGCAGGGGACTACGAGCAGTACTTC. Translation: CASSFAVGAGDYEQYF. The chain is built from TRBV28 and TRBJ2-7, with D perhaps matching TRBD1 (6 bases). Germline V gene lookup returns CDR1 MDHEN and CDR2 SYDVKM. V lost 3 bases and J lost 3, with 18 bases in between. This CDR3 comprises 16 residues.

Written as DNA, the CDR3 is TGTGCCAGCAGCGGAGGTAGCGGGAGGCACCCTAGCACAGATACGCAGTATTTT. Translated: CASSGGSGRHPSTDTQYF. The V gene is TRBV7-9, the J gene TRBJ2-3; 10 nucleotides agree with TRBD2. This CDR3 contains 18 residues. V dropped 5 bases and J dropped 0; count of bases not matched to a gene: 11. CDR1 SEHNR and CDR2 FQNEAQ come from the germline V gene (reference sequence).

The chain carries TRBV2 and TRBJ1-2, with 8 bases matching TRBD1. The CDR3 runs 13 residues. Germline lookup yields CDR1 SNHLY and CDR2 FYNNEI. The trim removed 7 bases at V and 6 bases at J, leaving 7 bases unmatched. CDR3 sequence (DNA): TGTGCCAGCAACCTTGACAGGGGAAATGGCTACACCTTC. It encodes CASNLDRGNGYTF.

The chain carries TRBV28 and TRBJ1-3; no clear D. Trimming pared 5 bases from V and 4 bases from J, leaving 12 bases between. CDR1 is MDHEN, CDR2 SYDVKM, per germline. This CDR3 spans 14 amino acids. Here the CDR3 DNA reads TGTGCCAGCAGTGGATACATCAGGGGAAACACCATATATTTT. It yields the protein CASSGYIRGNTIYF.

The chain is built from TRBV28 and TRBJ2-7; 7 bases match TRBD2. The V gene's germline CDR1 is MDHEN and CDR2 SYDVKM. After removal of 1 base from V and 2 bases from J, the junction contained 5 bases not matched to a gene. The CDR3 consists of 15 residues. In DNA form, the CDR3 reads TGTGCCAGCAGTTTATCATTGGGGAGGGCCTACGAGCAGTACTTC. It encodes CASSLSLGRAYEQYF.

The gene calls are TRBV19 and TRBJ1-4; possible D gene TRBD1, 5 bases. In germline, CDR1 is LNHDA, CDR2 SQIVND (reference sequence). The germline V and J ends were trimmed by 6 bases and 8 bases, with 10 bases remaining between them. This CDR3 comprises 12 residues. The DNA of the CDR3 is TGTGCCAGTAGCCAGGGATGGGAAAAACTGTTTTTT. It codes for CASSQGWEKLFF.

The J gene is TRBJ2-7, the V gene TRBV6-6, with TRBD1 as a possible D gene (5 bases). From germline, CDR1 is MNHNY and CDR2 SVGAGI (reference sequence). The CDR3 is 13 residues long. V lost 4 bases and J 1 base, leaving 8 bases between the germline ends. CDR3 sequence: CASSLTDSYEQYF. The CDR3 DNA follows: TGTGCCAGCAGTTTGACAGATTCCTACGAGCAGTACTTC.

The chain recombines TRBV5-4 with TRBJ2-5; TRBD2 matches at 14 bases. In germline, CDR1 is SGHNT, CDR2 YYREEE (reference sequence). This CDR3 has 15 residues. Trimming removed 5 bases from V and 5 bases from J; junction bases left unmatched: 5. CDR3 in DNA: TGTGCCAGCAGTGTGACTAGCGGGAGGGGGGAGACCCAGTACTTC. Translation gives CASSVTSGRGETQYF.

The chain combines TRBV6-6 with TRBJ2-2; 8 bases align to TRBD2. The CDR3 runs to 16 residues. With 1 base clipped from V and 3 bases from J, the junction kept 4 bases outside the gene matches. CDR1 and CDR2 from the germline V gene are MNHNY and SVGAGI (reference sequence). CDR3: CASSYYSAGDTGELFF. The DNA for the CDR3 is TGTGCCAGCAGTTACTATTCAGCGGGGGACACCGGGGAGCTGTTTTTT.

Concerning this clone itself: Other DNA sequences in the same sample also yield this CDR3. This chain uses TRBV7-9 with TRBJ2-3; a weak D match, TRBD2 (6 bases). Trimming pared 4 bases from V and 3 bases from J, leaving 11 bases between. CDR1 is SEHNR, CDR2 FQNEAQ, per germline (reference sequence). This CDR3 is 14 amino acids long. The CDR3 protein is CASSSGTGTDTQYF. In DNA form, the CDR3 reads TGTGCCAGCAGCTCCGGGACTGGGACAGATACGCAGTATTTT. Full variable domain (missing parts from reference TRBV7-9 and TRBJ2-3): DTGVSQNPRHKITKRGQNVTFRCDPISEHNRLYWYRQTLGQGPEFLTYFQNEAQLEKSRLLSDRFSAERPKGSFSTLEIQRTEQGDSAMYLCASSSGTGTDTQYFGPGTRLTVL.

The chain carries TRBV7-9 and TRBJ2-1, with 8 nucleotides matching TRBD1. The CDR3 is 12 amino acids. J gave up 16 bases and V 1 base, and 6 bases lay outside the gene matches. Germline V lookup: CDR1 SEHNR, CDR2 FQNEAQ (reference sequence). CDR3 nucleotides: TGTGCCAGCAGCTTAGGGACAGGGACCCTCTTCTTC. This gives the protein CASSLGTGTLFF. The full variable domain, in which reference TRBV7-9 and TRBJ2-1 provide the parts outside the CDR3, is DTGVSQNPRHKITKRGQNVTFRCDPISEHNRLYWYRQTLGQGPEFLTYFQNEAQLEKSRLLSDRFSAERPKGSFSTLEIQRTEQGDSAMYLCASSLGTGTLFFGPGTRLTVL.

The V and J genes are TRBV5-1 and TRBJ2-2, with 11 nucleotides matching TRBD1. The CDR3 spans 15 residues. J lost 6 bases, V lost 4 bases, and 5 bases had no gene match. CDR1 and CDR2 from the germline V gene are SGHRS and YFSETQ. In nucleotides, the CDR3 is TGCGCCAGCAGCGCGGGACAGGGGGGCCCCGGGGAGCTGTTTTTT. Encoded protein: CASSAGQGGPGELFF.

This clone was seen only once. The chain has TRBV5-1 and TRBJ2-1; no definite D call. Germline CDR1 reads SGHRS; CDR2 reads YFSETQ. The CDR3 covers 12 residues. V gave up 4 bases and J gave up 6 bases, with 8 bases separating them. CDR3 nucleotide sequence: TGCGCCAGCAGCCTTTCGGGCAATGAGCAGTTCTTC. Protein product: CASSLSGNEQFF.